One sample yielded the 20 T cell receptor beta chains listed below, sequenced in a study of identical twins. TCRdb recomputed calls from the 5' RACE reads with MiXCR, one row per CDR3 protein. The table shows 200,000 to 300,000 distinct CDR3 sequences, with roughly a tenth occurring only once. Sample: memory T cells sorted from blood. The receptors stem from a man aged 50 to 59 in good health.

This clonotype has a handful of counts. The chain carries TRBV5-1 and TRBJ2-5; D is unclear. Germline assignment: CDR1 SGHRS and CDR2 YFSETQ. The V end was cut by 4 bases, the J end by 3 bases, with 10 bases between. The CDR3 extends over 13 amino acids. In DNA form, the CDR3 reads TGCGCCAGCAGCCCTGAACTTAAAGAGACCCAGTACTTC. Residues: CASSPELKETQYF.

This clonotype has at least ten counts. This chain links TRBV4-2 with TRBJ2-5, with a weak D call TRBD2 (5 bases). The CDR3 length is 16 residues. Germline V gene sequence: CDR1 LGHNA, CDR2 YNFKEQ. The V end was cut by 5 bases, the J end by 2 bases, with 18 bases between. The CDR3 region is CASSSRGAEKQETQYF. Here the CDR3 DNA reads TGTGCCAGCAGCTCACGCGGAGCGGAGAAGCAAGAGACCCAGTACTTC.

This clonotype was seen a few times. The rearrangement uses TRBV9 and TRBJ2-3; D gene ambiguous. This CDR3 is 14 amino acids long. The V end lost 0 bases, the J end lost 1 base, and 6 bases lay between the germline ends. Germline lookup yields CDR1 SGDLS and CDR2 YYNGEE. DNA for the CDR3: TGTGCCAGCAGCGTAGAGCGCGGCACAGATACGCAGTATTTT. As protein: CASSVERGTDTQYF.

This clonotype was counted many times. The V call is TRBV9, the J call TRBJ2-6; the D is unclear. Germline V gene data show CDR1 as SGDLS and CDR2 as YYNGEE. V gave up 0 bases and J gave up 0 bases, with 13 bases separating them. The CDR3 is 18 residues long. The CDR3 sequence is CASSVGMGKDSGANVLTF. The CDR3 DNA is TGTGCCAGCAGCGTAGGGATGGGCAAAGACTCTGGGGCCAACGTCCTGACTTTC.

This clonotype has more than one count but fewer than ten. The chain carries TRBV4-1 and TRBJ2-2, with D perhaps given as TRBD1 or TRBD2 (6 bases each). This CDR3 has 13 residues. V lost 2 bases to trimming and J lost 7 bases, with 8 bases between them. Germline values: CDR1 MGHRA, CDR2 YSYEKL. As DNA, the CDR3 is TGCGCCAGCAGCCAAAGGGGGGTCGGGGAGCTGTTTTTT. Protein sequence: CASSQRGVGELFF.

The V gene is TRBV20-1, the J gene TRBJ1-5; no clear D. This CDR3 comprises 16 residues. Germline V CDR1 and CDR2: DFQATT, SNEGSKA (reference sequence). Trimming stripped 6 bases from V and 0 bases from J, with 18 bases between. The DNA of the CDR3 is TGCAGTGCCTCTAGCGTGAGAGGAGCTAGCAATCAGCCCCAGCATTTT. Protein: CSASSVRGASNQPQHF.

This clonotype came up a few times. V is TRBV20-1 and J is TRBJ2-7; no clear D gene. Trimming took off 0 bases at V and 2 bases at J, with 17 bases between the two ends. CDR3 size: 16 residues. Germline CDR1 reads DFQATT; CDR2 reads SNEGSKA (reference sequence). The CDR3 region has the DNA TGCAGTGCTAGAGATAACATTTCCCCGCTAGCCTACGAGCAGTACTTC. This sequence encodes CSARDNISPLAYEQYF.

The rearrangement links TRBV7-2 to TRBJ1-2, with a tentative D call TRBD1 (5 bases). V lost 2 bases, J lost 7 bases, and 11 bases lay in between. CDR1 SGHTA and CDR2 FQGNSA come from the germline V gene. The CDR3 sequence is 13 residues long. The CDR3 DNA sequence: TGTGCCAGCAGCTTACAGGGAAAGGCTGGCTACACCTTC. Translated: CASSLQGKAGYTF. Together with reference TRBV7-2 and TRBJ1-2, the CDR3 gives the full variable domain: GAGVSQSPSNKVTEKGKDVELRCDPISGHTALYWYRQSLGQGLEFLIYFQGNSAPDKSGLPSDRFSAERTGGSVSTLTIQRTQQEDSAVYLCASSLQGKAGYTFGSGTRLTVV.

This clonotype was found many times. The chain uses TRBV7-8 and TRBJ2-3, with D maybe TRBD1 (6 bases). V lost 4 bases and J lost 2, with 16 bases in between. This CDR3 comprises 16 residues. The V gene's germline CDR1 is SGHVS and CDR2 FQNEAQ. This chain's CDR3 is CASSSRNRDITDTQYF. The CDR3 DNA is TGTGCCAGCAGCTCTCGCAACAGGGACATCACAGATACGCAGTATTTT.

The CDR3 here is CASSRTRTEVNTEAFF. The DNA for the CDR3 is TGCGCCAGCAGCAGAACCCGGACGGAGGTGAACACTGAAGCTTTCTTT. The chain carries TRBV5-1 and TRBJ1-1; D is undetermined. V was clipped by 4 bases and J by 0 bases, with 16 bases between them. The CDR3 has 16 amino acids. Germline CDR1 reads SGHRS; CDR2 reads YFSETQ.

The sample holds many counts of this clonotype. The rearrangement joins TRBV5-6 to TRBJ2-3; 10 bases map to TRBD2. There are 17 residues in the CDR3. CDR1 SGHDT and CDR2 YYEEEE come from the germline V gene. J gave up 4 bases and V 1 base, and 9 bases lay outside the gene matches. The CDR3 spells CASSLLGAGGPSDTQYF. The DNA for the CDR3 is TGTGCCAGCAGCTTGCTCGGAGCGGGAGGGCCCTCAGATACGCAGTATTTT.

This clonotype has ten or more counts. DNA for the CDR3: TGTGCCAGCAGATCCCCACAGGGGGCCGGGGCCAACGTCCTGACTTTC. Translation gives CASRSPQGAGANVLTF. The gene calls are TRBV28 and TRBJ2-6, with 9 positions matching TRBD1. CDR3 size: 16 residues. Germline-derived CDR1 and CDR2 are MDHEN and SYDVKM. The V segment lost 6 bases and the J segment 4 bases; nucleotides outside the gene matches: 7.

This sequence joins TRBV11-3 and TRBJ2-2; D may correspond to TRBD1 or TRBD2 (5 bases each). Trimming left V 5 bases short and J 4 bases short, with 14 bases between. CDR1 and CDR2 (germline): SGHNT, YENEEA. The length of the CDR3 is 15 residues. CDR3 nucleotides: TGTGCCAGCAGCCCGGGGCAGGGATTCACCGGGGAGCTGTTTTTT. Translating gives CASSPGQGFTGELFF.

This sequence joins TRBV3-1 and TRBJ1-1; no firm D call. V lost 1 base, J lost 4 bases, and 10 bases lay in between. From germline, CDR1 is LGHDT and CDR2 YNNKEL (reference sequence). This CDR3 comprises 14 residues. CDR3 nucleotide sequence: TGTGCCAGCAGCCAAGGGGCGGGGTCCACTGAAGCTTTCTTT. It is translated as CASSQGAGSTEAFF.

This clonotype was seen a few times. The CDR3 nucleotides read TGTGCCAGCAGTGCAGGGATAGTTGTCGAGCAGTACTTC. Its translation is CASSAGIVVEQYF. This chain links TRBV2 with TRBJ2-7; D possibly corresponds to TRBD1 (5 bases). Germline V lookup: CDR1 SNHLY, CDR2 FYNNEI. V was cut by 4 bases and J by 6 bases, with 13 bases left in between. This CDR3 has 13 amino acids. Full variable domain (missing parts from reference TRBV2 and TRBJ2-7): EPEVTQTPSHQVTQMGQEVILRCVPISNHLYFYWYRQILGQKVEFLVSFYNNEISEKSEIFDDQFSVERPDGSNFTLKIRSTKLEDSAMYFCASSAGIVVEQYFGPGTRLTVT.

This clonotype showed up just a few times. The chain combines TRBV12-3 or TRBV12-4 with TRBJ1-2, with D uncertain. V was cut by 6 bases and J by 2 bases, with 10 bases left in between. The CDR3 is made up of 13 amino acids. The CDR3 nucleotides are TGTGCCAGCAGATACAGCCTAAACTATGGCTACACCTTC. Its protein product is CASRYSLNYGYTF.

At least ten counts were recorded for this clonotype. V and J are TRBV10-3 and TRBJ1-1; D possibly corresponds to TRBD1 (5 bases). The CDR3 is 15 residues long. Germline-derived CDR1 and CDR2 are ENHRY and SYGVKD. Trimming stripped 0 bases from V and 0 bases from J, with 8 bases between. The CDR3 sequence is CAISESTDMNTEAFF. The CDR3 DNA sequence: TGTGCCATCAGTGAGTCGACAGATATGAACACTGAAGCTTTCTTT.

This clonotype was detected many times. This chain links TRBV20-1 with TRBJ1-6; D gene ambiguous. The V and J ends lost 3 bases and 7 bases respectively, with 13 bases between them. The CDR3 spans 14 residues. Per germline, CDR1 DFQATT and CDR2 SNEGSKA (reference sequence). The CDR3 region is CSASTGPANSPLHF. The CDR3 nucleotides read TGCAGTGCTAGCACCGGTCCGGCGAATTCACCCCTCCACTTT.

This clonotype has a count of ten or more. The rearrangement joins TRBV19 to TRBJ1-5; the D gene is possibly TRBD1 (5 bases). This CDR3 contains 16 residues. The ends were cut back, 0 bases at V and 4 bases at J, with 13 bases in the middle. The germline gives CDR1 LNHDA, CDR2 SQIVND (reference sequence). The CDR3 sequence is CASSIDRPRGNQPQHF. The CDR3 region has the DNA TGTGCCAGTAGTATAGATCGTCCGAGGGGTAATCAGCCCCAGCATTTT.

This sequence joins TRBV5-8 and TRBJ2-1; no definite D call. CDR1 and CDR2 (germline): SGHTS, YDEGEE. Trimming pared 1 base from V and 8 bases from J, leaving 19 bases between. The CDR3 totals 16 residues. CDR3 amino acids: CASSLWQSIIRDEQFF. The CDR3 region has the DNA TGTGCCAGCAGCTTGTGGCAATCCATTATACGAGATGAGCAGTTCTTC. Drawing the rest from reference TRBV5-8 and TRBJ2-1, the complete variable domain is EAGVTQSPTHLIKTRGQQATLRCSPISGHTSVYWYQQALGLGLQFLLWYDEGEERNRGNFPPRFSGRQFPNYSSELNVNALELEDSALYLCASSLWQSIIRDEQFFGPGTRLTVL.